A selection of T cell receptor beta chains follows, all from one sample in a study of patients and donors after allogeneic stem cell transplantation. Via MiXCR, TCRdb re-called the RT-PCR reads, giving one row per CDR3 protein. The table records some 150,000 distinct CDR3 sequences, about two fifths of them present only once. The sample comprised blood, either unsorted or a sorted T cell fraction (not recorded which). These receptors were taken from a human donor who was either an allogeneic HSCT recipient or a stem cell or donor lymphocyte infusion donor (not recorded which). It is not recorded whose cells these are; they may come from a transplant donor. Each CDR3 is given with its conserved first and last residue. A D gene is named only where the DNA matches it firmly. Clone size is not always given. Where it is, it says once, few, many or a class for expanded clones.

D gene,V gene,J gene,clone size,CDR3 length,CDR3 DNA,CDR3 protein
TRBD1,TRBV29-1,TRBJ1-2,.,13,TGCAGCGTTGAGGGACAGGGGGCCGGTGGCTACACCTTC,CSVEGQGAGGYTF
.,TRBV5-1,TRBJ1-1,few,14,TGCGCCAGCAGCTTGGAGGCGGTGAACACTGAAGCTTTCTTT,CASSLEAVNTEAFF
.,TRBV20-1,TRBJ1-5,few,13,TGCAGTGCTAGCGACTCTGGAGCCCGGCCCCAGCATTTT,CSASDSGARPQHF
.,TRBV7-2,TRBJ1-1,few,11,TGTGCCAGCAGCTTAATTGGGGAAGCTTTCTTT,CASSLIGEAFF
TRBD1,TRBV10-3,TRBJ1-6,.,16,TGTGCCATCAGTGTCGACAGGGGGCCAAAGAATTCACCCCTCCACTTT,CAISVDRGPKNSPLHF
.,TRBV12-3/TRBV12-4,TRBJ1-1,.,16,TGTGCCAGCAGTGGCGTAGGGGGGGAGAGTAGCACTGAAGCTTTCTTT,CASSGVGGESSTEAFF
TRBD2,TRBV5-1,TRBJ2-3,.,15,TGCGCCACCTCCCCTGGGACTAGGGGAACAGATACGCAGTATTTT,CATSPGTRGTDTQYF
TRBD1,TRBV6-6,TRBJ2-1,.,18,TGTGCCAGCAGTCGCCGGCTAAGGGGACAGGGGTTCTACAATGAGCAGTTCTTC,CASSRRLRGQGFYNEQFF
.,TRBV20-1,TRBJ1-5,.,14,TGCAGTGCTAGAGATTGGGGGGAAAATCAGCCCCAGCATTTT,CSARDWGENQPQHF
.,TRBV4-3,TRBJ1-4,.,15,TGCGCCAGCAGCCAAGAAGGGACAACTAATGAAAAACTGTTTTTT,CASSQEGTTNEKLFF
.,TRBV12-3/TRBV12-4,TRBJ2-3,few,13,TGTGCCAGCAGTTTCGGGAGCACAGATACGCAGTATTTT,CASSFGSTDTQYF
.,TRBV13,TRBJ2-7,.,16,TGTGCCAGCAGCCCCGGGGGACGGGACAGCACCTACGAGCAGTACTTC,CASSPGGRDSTYEQYF
.,TRBV7-9,TRBJ1-5,.,12,TGTGCCAGCAGCTTAGCGGCTCAGCCCCAGCATTTT,CASSLAAQPQHF
TRBD1,TRBV6-5,TRBJ1-2,many,13,TGTGCCAGCAGGCTGACAGGGGGCTATGGCTACACCTTC,CASRLTGGYGYTF
.,TRBV7-3,TRBJ1-6,few,15,TGTGCCAGCAGCTTAATGTCCGGGTCTAATTCACCCCTCCACTTT,CASSLMSGSNSPLHF
.,TRBV3-1,TRBJ2-3,few,16,TGTGCCAGCAGCCGGAGCAACCGAATTAGAGGAGATACGCAGTATTTT,CASSRSNRIRGDTQYF
.,TRBV7-3,TRBJ2-3,.,15,TGTGCCAGCAGCCCGCAGGTGGGGGACACAGATACGCAGTATTTT,CASSPQVGDTDTQYF